This T cell receptor beta chain was profiled in a study of a mutant IDH1 vaccine in newly diagnosed glioma. The V end was cut by 1 base, the J end by 1 base, with 13 bases between. The CDR3 sequence is 16 residues long. Per the germline V gene, CDR1 is SGHVS and CDR2 is FNYEAQ. Notes on this clone: Its antigen is unknown.

Some clones are missing from TCRdb's copy, which holds only in-frame ones; the method was immunoSEQ multiplex PCR. The sample includes under 70,000 clones, about 81% of them seen just once. Time point: week 5, during vaccination. The content of each vaccine dose was 300 ug of mutant IDH1 20-mer peptide, and topical imiquimod accompanied it. This chain links TRBV7-6 with TRBJ2-5; D unclear. This TCR derives from a man aged 25 to 45 with glioma. The specimen comprised PBMCs, sampled from a glioma patient whose treatment included an IDH1 peptide vaccine. The CDR3 is CASSLEFPTVQETQYF. The CDR3 region has the DNA TGTGCCAGCAGCTTAGAATTTCCTACAGTCCAAGAGACCCAGTACTTC.